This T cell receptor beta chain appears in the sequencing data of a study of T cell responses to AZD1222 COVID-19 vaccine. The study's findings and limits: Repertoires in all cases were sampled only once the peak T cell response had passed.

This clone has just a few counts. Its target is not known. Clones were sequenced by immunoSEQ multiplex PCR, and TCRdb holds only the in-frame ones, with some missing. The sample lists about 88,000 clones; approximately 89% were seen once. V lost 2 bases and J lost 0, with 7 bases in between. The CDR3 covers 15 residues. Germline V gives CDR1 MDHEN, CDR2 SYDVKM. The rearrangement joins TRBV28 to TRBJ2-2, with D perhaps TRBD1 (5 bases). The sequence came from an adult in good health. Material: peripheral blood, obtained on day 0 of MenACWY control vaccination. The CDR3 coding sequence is TGTGCCAGCAGTTTAGGGGCCCCGAACACCGGGGAGCTGTTTTTT. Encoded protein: CASSLGAPNTGELFF.